The 32 T cell receptor beta chains listed next were all sequenced from one sample in a study of molecular identifiers for immune sequencing clone quantification. TCRdb reprocessed the PCR reads via MiXCR and lists one record per CDR3 protein. The table shows around 480,000 distinct CDR3 sequences, with 20% to 25% occurring only once. Material: naive CD8+ T cells from blood, with Jurkat cell RNA spiked in. Subset denoted: FACS-sorted CD8+CD4-CCR7+CD45RA+ naive T cells. The receptor set was obtained from a human donor in good health. Some libraries in this study had Jurkat cell RNA spiked in.

The chain employs TRBV15 and TRBJ2-3; 9 positions match TRBD2. Germline CDR1 LNHNV, CDR2 YYDKDF (reference sequence). The CDR3 length is 18 residues. V shed 0 bases, J shed 3 bases, and the junction held 10 bases outside the gene matches. CDR3 coding DNA: TGTGCCACCAGCAGAGATCTTCGGCTAGCGGGGACTACAGATACGCAGTATTTT. It translates to CATSRDLRLAGTTDTQYF.

This clonotype has only a few counts. A much larger clone is a single base away; this may be a read error. This chain links TRBV15 with TRBJ1-1; TRBD1 might be the D (5 bases). The germline V gene encodes CDR1 LNHNV and CDR2 YYDKDF (reference sequence). Trimming took 9 bases from V and 4 from J, leaving 18 bases between them. The CDR3 is 14 amino acids. CDR3 sequence reads: CATAQEGRSTEAFF. DNA of the CDR3: TGTGCCACTGCACAGGAGGGCAGATCCACTGAAGCTTTCTTT. The full variable domain, with the rest looked up from reference TRBV15 and TRBJ1-1, is DAMVIQNPRYQVTQFGKPVTLSCSQTLNHNVMYWYQQKSSQAPKLLFHYYDKDFNNEADTPDNFQSRRPNTSFCFLDIRSPGLGDTAMYLCATAQEGRSTEAFFGQGTRLTVV.

Only a few counts were recorded for this clonotype. The chain has TRBV5-6 and TRBJ2-1; D call uncertain. Trimming left V 0 bases short and J 6 bases short, with 16 bases between. Germline CDR1 SGHDT, CDR2 YYEEEE. The CDR3 loop spans 16 amino acids. The CDR3: CASSLGWGSGSNEQFF. In nucleotides, the CDR3 is TGTGCCAGCAGCTTGGGGTGGGGATCCGGGTCCAATGAGCAGTTCTTC.

The chain combines TRBV9 with TRBJ2-1; 8 nucleotides agree with TRBD2. Trimming removed 1 base from V and 4 bases from J; junction bases left unmatched: 4. The germline V gene has CDR1 SGDLS and CDR2 YYNGEE. The CDR3 contains 15 residues. CDR3 sequence: CASSVTGLVYNEQFF. CDR3 bases: TGTGCCAGCAGCGTAACGGGACTAGTATACAATGAGCAGTTCTTC. Combining the CDR3 with reference TRBV9 and TRBJ2-1 gives the whole variable domain DSGVTQTPKHLITATGQRVTLRCSPRSGDLSVYWYQQSLDQGLQFLIQYYNGEERAKGNILERFSAQQFPDLHSELNLSSLELGDSALYFCASSVTGLVYNEQFFGPGTRLTVL.

This clonotype has only a few counts. The rearrangement uses TRBV12-3 or TRBV12-4 and TRBJ1-3; D remains ambiguous. V was pared by 1 base and J by 4 bases, with 8 bases between. The CDR3 covers 14 residues. CDR3 protein: CASSLGVLGNTIYF. The CDR3 DNA is TGTGCCAGCAGTTTAGGTGTACTAGGAAACACCATATATTTT.

The chain carries TRBV3-1 and TRBJ2-3; 8 nucleotides line up with TRBD2. Unmatched junction bases numbered 11, after V lost 0 bases and J lost 6 bases. The CDR3 spans 17 residues. Germline V CDR1 and CDR2: LGHDT, YNNKEL (reference sequence). The CDR3 protein is CASSQDGTSGPHDTQYF. CDR3 coding DNA: TGTGCCAGCAGCCAAGACGGAACTAGCGGCCCTCACGATACGCAGTATTTT.

Ten or more counts support this clonotype. The chain carries TRBV20-1 and TRBJ2-5, with 10 bases lining up with TRBD1. V shed 6 bases, J shed 1 base, and the junction held 11 bases outside the gene matches. Germline loops: CDR1 DFQATT, CDR2 SNEGSKA (reference sequence). This CDR3 region has 16 residues. The CDR3 bases are TGCAGTGCCCTGGACAGGGGGGAGGTCTTCCAAGAGACCCAGTACTTC. Protein: CSALDRGEVFQETQYF.

The table lists this clonotype with a few counts. The rearrangement links TRBV12-3 or TRBV12-4 to TRBJ2-7; 11 nucleotides line up with TRBD2. This CDR3 has 15 amino acids. V dropped 6 bases and J dropped 4; count of bases not matched to a gene: 8. The chain's CDR3 is CASREGTSGLYEQYF. The CDR3 DNA reads as TGTGCCAGCAGAGAGGGGACTAGCGGACTTTACGAGCAGTACTTC.

There are many counts of this clonotype. J is TRBJ1-6 and V is TRBV27; D perhaps matches TRBD1 (5 bases). Trimming took 4 bases from V and 6 from J, leaving 13 bases between them. The CDR3 sequence is 15 residues long. Germline CDR1 reads MNHEY; CDR2 reads SMNVEV (reference sequence). The CDR3 loop is CASSYVTARNSPLHF. The DNA of the CDR3 is TGTGCCAGCAGTTACGTGACAGCTCGTAATTCACCCCTCCACTTT.

Regarding this clonotype: It is likely a read error, because the conserved phenylalanine at the end of the CDR3 is missing. J is TRBJ2-5 and V is TRBV2; D is unresolved. V was trimmed by 8 bases and J by 5 bases, leaving 12 bases between them. This CDR3 spans 12 amino acids. Germline values: CDR1 SNHLY, CDR2 FYNNEI. In DNA form, the CDR3 reads TGTGCCAGCGAGGAACAACCCGAGACCCAGTACCTC. Residues: CASEEQPETQYL.

Comments on this clonotype: A much larger clone differs from this one at a single base, so this may be a read error. Because it lacks the conserved phenylalanine or tryptophan at the end, this CDR3 is likely a read error. The V gene is TRBV27, the J gene TRBJ2-2; TRBD1 matches at 8 bases. The CDR3 extends over 14 amino acids. V gave up 6 bases and J gave up 6 bases; unmatched junction bases: 6. CDR1 is MNHEY, CDR2 SMNVEV, per germline (reference sequence). This CDR3 is CASRPPGGPGELFS. The DNA of the CDR3 is TGTGCCAGCAGGCCTCCAGGGGGCCCCGGGGAGCTGTTTTCT.

The gene calls are TRBV7-9 and TRBJ1-2; unclear D gene. The CDR3 spans 14 residues. The V end lost 1 base, the J end lost 5 bases, and 11 bases lay between the germline ends. From germline, CDR1 is SEHNR and CDR2 FQNEAQ (reference sequence). The CDR3 reads CASSLVSALYGYTF. For the CDR3, the DNA is TGTGCCAGCAGCTTAGTAAGCGCCCTATATGGCTACACCTTC.

This clonotype occurred many times. V gene TRBV4-3 combines with J gene TRBJ1-6; no firm D call. The V end was cut by 1 base, the J end by 0 bases, with 10 bases between. This CDR3 is built from 17 residues. CDR1 is LGHNA and CDR2 is YSLEER in the germline V gene. The CDR3 reads CASSQGVSISYNSPLHF. In nucleotides, the CDR3 is TGCGCCAGCAGCCAAGGCGTTAGCATCTCCTATAATTCACCCCTCCACTTT.

This clonotype was observed at least ten times. CDR3 sequence: CASSQDTLRKNTEAFF. The CDR3 coding sequence is TGCGCCAGCAGCCAAGATACGTTACGGAAGAACACTGAAGCTTTCTTT. This sequence joins TRBV4-3 and TRBJ1-1; D gene ambiguous. The CDR3 spans 16 residues. Between the trimmed V and J ends, which lost 0 bases and 1 base, there was a span of 12 bases. Looked up from germline, CDR1 is LGHNA and CDR2 is YSLEER.

The V gene is TRBV6-2 or TRBV6-3, the J gene TRBJ2-7; TRBD2 is a possible D gene (7 bases). V lost 0 bases, J lost 2 bases, and 11 bases lay in between. The CDR3 consists of 15 residues. The germline CDR1 and CDR2 sequences are MNHEY and SVGEGT. CDR3 sequence (DNA): TGTGCCAGCAGTTACTCGACCGGGGGGCCCTACGAGCAGTACTTC. This gives the protein CASSYSTGGPYEQYF.

The chain is built from TRBV24-1 and TRBJ2-2; D is possibly TRBD1 or TRBD2 (5 bases each). Trimming stripped 1 base from V and 2 bases from J, with 10 bases between. The germline gives CDR1 KGHDR, CDR2 SFDVKD. The CDR3 loop spans 16 amino acids. For the CDR3, the DNA is TGTGCCACCAGTGATTTTAGCAGGGACAACACCGGGGAGCTGTTTTTT. Protein sequence: CATSDFSRDNTGELFF.

In this sample, this clonotype turned up many times. The chain links TRBV4-3 to TRBJ1-2; 8 nucleotides match TRBD1. The CDR3 is made up of 15 amino acids. With 0 bases clipped from V and 7 bases from J, the junction kept 7 bases outside the gene matches. From germline, CDR1 is LGHNA and CDR2 YSLEER. Written as DNA, the CDR3 is TGCGCCAGCAGCCAAGATATCAGGGGGCCGGTTGGCTACACCTTC. Translated, it gives CASSQDIRGPVGYTF.

In its sample, this clonotype was seen a few times. The rearrangement links TRBV29-1 to TRBJ2-1, with D unclear. The germline CDR1 and CDR2 sequences are SQVTM and ANQGSEA. Trimming pared 5 bases from V and 6 bases from J, leaving 8 bases between. The CDR3 is 11 residues long. CDR3 DNA sequence: TGCAGCGTTCCCGGCACCAATGAGCAGTTCTTC. Translated, it gives CSVPGTNEQFF.

This clonotype was detected ten times or more. Written as DNA, the CDR3 is TGTGCCTGTTCGCTCGACTTAAATCAGCCCCAGCATTTT. This codes for CACSLDLNQPQHF. The chain is built from TRBV6-6 and TRBJ1-5; no definite D call. The germline gives CDR1 MNHNY, CDR2 SVGAGI (reference sequence). CDR3 length: 13 amino acids. V lost 11 bases and J lost 4, with 15 bases in between.

This clonotype was picked up one time. A read error is possible here, since a much larger clone lies one base away. This chain links TRBV4-3 with TRBJ1-1; D possibly corresponds to TRBD1 (5 bases). The CDR3 covers 14 residues. Looked up from germline, CDR1 is LGHNA and CDR2 is YSLEER. CDR3 sequence: CASSQVGTEAEASF. The CDR3 DNA sequence: TGCGCCAGCAGCCAAGTGGGGACGGAGGCTGAAGCTTCCTTT.

V gene TRBV27 combines with J gene TRBJ1-1; D gene uncertain. Trimming removed 5 bases from V and 1 base from J, with 5 bases in between. Germline CDR1 is MNHEY and CDR2 is SMNVEV (reference sequence). The CDR3 sequence is 12 residues long. CDR3 region: CASSTRNTEAFF. DNA for the CDR3: TGTGCCAGCAGTACTAGGAACACTGAAGCTTTCTTT.

This clonotype has a count of ten or more. The chain is built from TRBV6-5 and TRBJ2-3; D unclear. The germline V and J ends were trimmed by 6 bases and 5 bases, with 12 bases remaining between them. The CDR3 is made up of 13 amino acids. Per germline, CDR1 MNHEY and CDR2 SVGAGI. In DNA form, the CDR3 reads TGTGCCAGCAGCCCCGCCGTGATAGATACGCAGTATTTT. Its translation: CASSPAVIDTQYF.

This rearrangement joins TRBV29-1 to TRBJ1-5; D may be TRBD1 (5 bases). V lost 0 bases to trimming and J lost 0 bases, with 18 bases between them. Germline values: CDR1 SQVTM, CDR2 ANQGSEA. CDR3 length: 18 amino acids. The CDR3 sequence is CSVEDLREALSSNQPQHF. In nucleotides, the CDR3 is TGCAGCGTTGAAGATCTCAGGGAGGCCCTTTCTAGCAATCAGCCCCAGCATTTT.

A word on this clonotype: This may arise from a read error, as a much more abundant clone is one base away. This chain connects TRBV6-5 to TRBJ2-7; 11 bases fit TRBD1. The CDR3 has 15 residues. The V gene end was trimmed by 2 bases and the J gene end by 6 bases; junction bases not matched to a gene: 6. CDR1 and CDR2 (germline): MNHEY, SVGAGI. The CDR3 bases are TGTGCCAGCAGTTACGGACAGGGGGCAGCCTGCGAGCAGTACTTC. Translated: CASSYGQGAACEQYF.

This chain joins TRBV9 and TRBJ2-3; 7 nucleotides agree with TRBD2. Trimming cost V 4 bases and J 1 base; bases outside gene matches: 9. From germline, CDR1 is SGDLS and CDR2 YYNGEE. CDR3 length equals 16 residues. Here the CDR3 reads CASSPWGGDGTDTQYF. The CDR3 region has the DNA TGTGCCAGCAGCCCCTGGGGGGGAGACGGCACAGATACGCAGTATTTT.

The rearrangement joins TRBV7-3 to TRBJ2-7; D unclear. The CDR3 covers 13 residues. V dropped 2 bases and J dropped 7 bases, with 12 bases sitting between them. In germline, CDR1 is SGHTA, CDR2 FQGTGA. The CDR3 here is CASSLGSSEEQYF. The CDR3 region has the DNA TGTGCCAGCAGCTTAGGGTCCAGCGAGGAGCAGTACTTC.

This clonotype was observed a few times. The J gene is TRBJ1-2, the V gene TRBV29-1; D gene ambiguous. CDR1 SQVTM and CDR2 ANQGSEA come from the germline V gene. Trimming shortened V by 0 bases and J by 1 base, and 12 bases separated the two germline ends. There are 15 residues in the CDR3. CDR3 coding DNA: TGCAGCGTTGAAGATCCGTCACGAGATAACTATGGCTACACCTTC. This encodes CSVEDPSRDNYGYTF.

This clonotype was observed many times. The chain has TRBV28 and TRBJ2-3; 8 bases agree with TRBD1. J was trimmed by 14 bases and V by 6 bases; bases with no gene match: 7. The CDR3 covers 11 residues. The germline gives CDR1 MDHEN, CDR2 SYDVKM. The CDR3 DNA sequence: TGTGCCAGCAGCCAGACAGGGGTCCTGTATTTT. Translation: CASSQTGVLYF. The complete variable domain, with remaining parts taken from reference TRBV28 and TRBJ2-3, reads DVKVTQSSRYLVKRTGEKVFLECVQDMDHENMFWYRQDPGLGLRLIYFSYDVKMKEKGDIPEGYSVSREKKERFSLILESASTNQTSMYLCASSQTGVLYFGPGTRLTVL.

This clonotype was observed once. A read error may explain this, as a much larger clone is one base away. The chain's CDR3 is CASSETRDAEQYF. The DNA for the CDR3 is TGTGCCAGTAGTGAAACCCGGGACGCCGAGCAGTACTTC. This chain links TRBV19 with TRBJ2-7; D may match TRBD1 or TRBD2 (5 bases each). The V and J ends lost 5 bases and 6 bases respectively, with 14 bases between them. The CDR3 sequence is 13 residues long. CDR1 is LNHDA, CDR2 SQIVND, per germline (reference sequence).

In DNA, the CDR3 is TGTGCCAGCACACGGCCCAATTCACCCCTCCACTTT. Translated, it gives CASTRPNSPLHF. J is TRBJ1-6 and V is TRBV12-3 or TRBV12-4; no firm D call. V lost 7 bases and J 7 bases, leaving 8 bases between the germline ends. CDR3 size: 12 residues.

Concerning this clonotype itself: A much larger clone sits a single nucleotide away, making a read error possible. The chain joins TRBV7-9 to TRBJ1-5; TRBD1 might be the D (5 bases). The CDR3 is 17 amino acids. Germline V gene lookup returns CDR1 SEHNR and CDR2 FQNEAQ (reference sequence). The V gene lost 3 bases and the J gene lost 3 bases, with 18 bases spanning the gap. CDR3 DNA: TGTGCCAGCAGCTTTTCTCTCCGGGGCAGGGTCAATCAGCCCCAGCATTTT. Translation: CASSFSLRGRVNQPQHF.

The chain is built from TRBV19 and TRBJ2-7; a possible D gene is TRBD2 (5 bases). CDR3 length equals 14 residues. With 3 bases removed from V and 1 base from J, the gap between germline ends came to 10 bases. Germline CDR1 LNHDA, CDR2 SQIVND (reference sequence). The CDR3 is CASSIATGSYEQYF. Here the CDR3 DNA reads TGTGCCAGTAGTATTGCCACGGGATCCTACGAGCAGTACTTC. Together with reference TRBV19 and TRBJ2-7, the CDR3 gives the full variable domain: DGGITQSPKYLFRKEGQNVTLSCEQNLNHDAMYWYRQDPGQGLRLIYYSQIVNDFQKGDIAEGYSVSREKKESFPLTVTSAQKNPTAFYLCASSIATGSYEQYFGPGTRLTVT.